The clone carrying this T cell receptor (beta chain) was counted at least ten times. The antigen is not known. MiXCR, run by TCRdb on the 5' RACE reads, gives a single entry per CDR3 protein. The table has around 330,000 distinct CDR3 sequences, around 3.6% seen once. The sample comes from a study of T cells after yellow fever vaccination. Study findings and constraints: Bulk-population clonotypes that are abundant could appear as contaminants in FACS-sorted repertoires. Once the booster was given, most primary-vaccination clones reappeared, at roughly 96% for CD4 and 88% for CD8.

Trimming took 7 bases from V and 1 from J; bases not matched to a gene: 6. The CDR3 totals 14 residues. CDR1 is SQVTM, CDR2 ANQGSEA, per germline. The sample was PBMCs, taken on the day of the yellow fever booster vaccination. The rearrangement links TRBV29-1 to TRBJ1-1; 10 bases are shared with TRBD1. The TCR was taken from a man younger than 35 who received the YFV17D yellow fever vaccine. The CDR3 region is CSGIDRGRNTEAFF. The DNA of the CDR3 is TGCAGCGGCATTGACAGGGGGCGGAACACTGAAGCTTTCTTT.